This TCR beta chain was recorded in a study of beta chain features in type 1 diabetes. TCRB transcripts that were expressed got sequenced, as all of the isolated RNA had been reverse transcribed. Here immunoSEQ multiplex PCR was the method, and the copy in TCRdb shows in-frame clones only, minus some. The sample includes about 160,000 clones, about 8.3% of them seen just once. This clone occurred a few times. The antigen remains unidentified. Study-wide points: Moderately but significantly shorter TCRB CDR3s were found in Type 1 diabetes patients in all four CD4+ subsets.

This CDR3 has 13 amino acids. Trimming took off 5 bases at V and 5 bases at J, with 10 bases between the two ends. In germline, CDR1 is MDHEN, CDR2 SYDVKM. This receptor was identified in a young woman with type 1 diabetes. V and J are TRBV28 and TRBJ1-3; D is possibly TRBD1 (6 bases). Material: central memory CD4+ T cells from blood. CDR3 nucleotide sequence: TGTGCCAGCAGTCGTACAGGGCGAAACACCATATATTTT. Translating it yields CASSRTGRNTIYF.